What follows is one T cell receptor beta chain and its context. Its matching antigen is unknown. This CDR3 is built from 15 residues. Unmatched junction bases numbered 7, after V lost 7 bases and J lost 2 bases. The data stem from a study of identical twins. Overall study findings and caveats: Models underestimated how often monozygotic twins shared out-of-frame TCR alpha. In zero-insertion analyses, partial confounding could arise from invariant MAIT and iNKT cells. With abundant cord blood beta clonotypes, insertions were fewer; memory repertoires showed no such pattern.

A template switching step contributed a universal primer site, while unique molecular identifiers were present in the cDNA. In TCRdb, the 5' RACE reads were re-called with MiXCR into one record per CDR3 protein. The sample has about 660,000 distinct CDR3 sequences, over 8.5% seen once; the top ten hold about 0.98%. The same data also went into a second study, on yellow fever vaccine responses in identical twins.

This chain connects TRBV12-3 or TRBV12-4 to TRBJ2-3, with TRBD2 matching 9 bases. The sequenced sample was PBMCs. The receptor was isolated from a young woman in good health. This CDR3 reads CASNLSGGITDTQYF. The CDR3 bases are TGTGCCAGCAATCTTAGCGGGGGAATCACAGATACGCAGTATTTT.